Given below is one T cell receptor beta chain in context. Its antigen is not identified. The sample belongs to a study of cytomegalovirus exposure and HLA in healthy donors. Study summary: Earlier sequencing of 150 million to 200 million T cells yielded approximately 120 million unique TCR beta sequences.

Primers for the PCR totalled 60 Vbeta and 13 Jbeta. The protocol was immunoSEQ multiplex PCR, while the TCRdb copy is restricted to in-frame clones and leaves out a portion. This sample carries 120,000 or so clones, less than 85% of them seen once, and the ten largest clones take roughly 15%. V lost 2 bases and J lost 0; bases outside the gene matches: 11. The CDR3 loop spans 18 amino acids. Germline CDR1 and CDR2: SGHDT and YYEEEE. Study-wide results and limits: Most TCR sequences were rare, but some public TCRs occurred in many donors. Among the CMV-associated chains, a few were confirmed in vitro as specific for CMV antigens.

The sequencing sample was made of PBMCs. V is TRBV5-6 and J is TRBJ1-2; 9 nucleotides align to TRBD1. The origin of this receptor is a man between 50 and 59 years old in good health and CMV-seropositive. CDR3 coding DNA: TGTGCCAGCAGCTTTTACGCTGACAGGGACAGGGCTAACTATGGCTACACCTTC. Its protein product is CASSFYADRDRANYGYTF. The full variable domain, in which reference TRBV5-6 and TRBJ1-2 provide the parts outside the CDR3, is DAGVTQSPTHLIKTRGQQVTLRCSPKSGHDTVSWYQQALGQGPQFIFQYYEEEERQRGNFPDRFSGHQFPNYSSELNVNALLLGDSALYLCASSFYADRDRANYGYTFGSGTRLTVV.